This TCR beta chain was found in a study of PD-1 blockade in classical Hodgkin lymphoma (dated by TCRdb to 2020 to 2021). For context, the study as a whole: Nivolumab dosing was 3 mg/kg intravenously every 2 weeks, continuing until either disease progression or unacceptable toxicity. To define a peripheral blood immune signature of response to PD-1 blockade in classical Hodgkin lymphoma, the study combined TCR beta sequencing with CyTOF. The full study reports these points: Trial patients achieving complete response had baseline diversity similar to newly diagnosed patients, whereas partial responders and progressors had significantly lower diversity. CD4+ but not CD8+ TCR diversity rose significantly by C4D1 (p=0.0027 vs p=0.16), most apparent in complete responders (p=0.02). Lower diversity was seen in patients whose nivolumab began less than 1 year after ASCT, and these patients were left out of later analyses so that immune reconstitution would not confound the results. Only a single clinical trial cohort was studied, and what caused the repertoire differences, possibly disease activity or prior therapy, remained undefined. Newly diagnosed patients were reported to have lower baseline TCR diversity than healthy donors, and relapsed/refractory patients were reported to have lower baseline TCR diversity still.

The Qiagen DNeasy kit was used to extract genomic DNA from unsorted PBMCs and from the negatively selected CD4+ and CD8+ fractions. TCR beta CDR3 regions were amplified by immunoSEQ multiplex PCR using primers annealing to V and J segments. A synthetic immune receptor repertoire was used to minimize amplification bias, and any remaining bias was removed computationally after sequencing. The authors' analysis ran thus. Custom Python scripts were used to quantify repertoire diversity as the Shannon entropy index. Unsorted, CD4+ and CD8+ repertoires were analyzed separately, except for combined analyses in which CD4+ and CD8+ sequences were merged in silico. Clonal expansion was defined as at least a 2-fold frequency increase after treatment relative to C1D1, with a pseudocount of 0.5 for undetected baseline clones. Singleton clones were defined as clones with 0 or 1 copy at C1D1, and non-singleton clones were defined as clones with 2 or more copies. By matching protein sequences in sorted samples from the same patient, clones expanded in unsorted samples were annotated as CD4+, CD8+ or unknown. Wilcoxon tests on paired samples were used to test diversity changes from C1D1 to C4D1. TCRdb stores this immuneACCESS table with in-frame sequences only. Part of the clones is absent; in the studies checked, under half of the shortfall reflects unresolved V genes, and no reason is known for the rest. V and J calls and clone size are those listed in that table; D and trimming were worked out from the DNA. The sample table shows roughly 20,000 clones, and over 65% are seen once. 15% to 20% of the sample is taken by the ten largest.

V sheds 3 bases and J sheds 5 bases, leaving 4 bases between their ends. The CDR3 has 10 amino acids, counting the end cysteine and phenylalanine. The sequence is cut down to CDR3 DNA, 30 bases in frame from base 1. CDR1 SQVTM and CDR2 ANQGSEA are derived from the germline V gene. A note on this clone: Its antigen remains undetermined. No clone much larger than this one lies a single base away; base qualities are absent.

The sample's time point label, decoded: cycle 4 day 1 (C4D1), after 6 weeks of nivolumab. All trial patients had relapsed after autologous stem cell transplantation, with cohorts A, B and C differing in prior brentuximab vedotin exposure. The trial cohort comprised about 60 patients with relapsed/refractory classical Hodgkin lymphoma whose best overall responses were complete response, partial response or progressive disease. Single-agent nivolumab was administered to trial patients in the multi-cohort phase II CheckMate 205 trial. An independent review committee assessed best overall response by applying the 2007 International Working Group response criteria. PBMCs from the trial were collected at three points: immediately before nivolumab initiation (C1D1), and during therapy at cycle 2 day 1 and cycle 4 day 1. Peripheral blood was collected in 8 mL Vacutainer Cell Preparation Tubes, from which PBMCs were isolated by centrifugation and then cryopreserved.

The chain was built from TRBV29-1 and TRBJ1-2; no confident D gene assignment can be made. The clonotype originates from a human donor with classical Hodgkin lymphoma. Sequenced material: peripheral blood mononuclear cells (PBMCs), taken before the fourth cycle of nivolumab. The DNA is as follows: TGCAGCGTTGACCGGTATGGCTACACCTTC. Protein translation: CSVDRYGYTF.